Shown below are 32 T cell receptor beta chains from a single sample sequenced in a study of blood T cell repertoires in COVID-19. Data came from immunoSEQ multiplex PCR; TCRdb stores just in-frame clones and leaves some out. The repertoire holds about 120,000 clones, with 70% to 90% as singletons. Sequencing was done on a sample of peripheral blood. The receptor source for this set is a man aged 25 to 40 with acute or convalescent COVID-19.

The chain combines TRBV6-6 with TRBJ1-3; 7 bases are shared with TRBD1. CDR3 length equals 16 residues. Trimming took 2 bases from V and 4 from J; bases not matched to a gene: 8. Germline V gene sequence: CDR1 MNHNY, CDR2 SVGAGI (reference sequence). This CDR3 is CASSYPPQGGGNTIYF. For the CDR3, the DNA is TGTGCCAGCAGTTACCCCCCCCAGGGGGGCGGAAACACCATATATTTT.

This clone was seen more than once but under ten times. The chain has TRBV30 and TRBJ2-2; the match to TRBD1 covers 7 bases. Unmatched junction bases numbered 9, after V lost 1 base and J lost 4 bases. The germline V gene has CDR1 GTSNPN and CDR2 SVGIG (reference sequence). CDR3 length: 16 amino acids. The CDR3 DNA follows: TGTGCCTGGAGTGCCTACAGGGGCCTTATCACCGGGGAGCTGTTTTTT. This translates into CAWSAYRGLITGELFF.

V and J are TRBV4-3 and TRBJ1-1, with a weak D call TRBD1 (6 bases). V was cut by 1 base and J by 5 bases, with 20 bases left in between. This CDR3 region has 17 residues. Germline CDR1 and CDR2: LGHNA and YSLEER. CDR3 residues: CASSQGALTGSRTEAFF. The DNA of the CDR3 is TGCGCCAGCAGCCAAGGGGCTCTCACAGGGAGTAGGACTGAAGCTTTCTTT.

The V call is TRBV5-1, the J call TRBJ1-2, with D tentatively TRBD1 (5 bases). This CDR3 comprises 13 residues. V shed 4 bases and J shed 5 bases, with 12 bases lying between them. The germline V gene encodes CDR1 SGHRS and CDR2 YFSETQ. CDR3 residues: CASSGDSSYGYTF. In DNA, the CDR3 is TGCGCCAGCAGCGGAGACAGTTCTTATGGCTACACCTTC.

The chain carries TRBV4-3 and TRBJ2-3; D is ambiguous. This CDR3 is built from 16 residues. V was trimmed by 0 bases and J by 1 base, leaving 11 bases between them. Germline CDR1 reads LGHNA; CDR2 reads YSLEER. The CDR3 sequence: CASSQDHFPGTDTQYF. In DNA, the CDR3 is TGCGCCAGCAGCCAAGACCATTTCCCAGGCACAGATACGCAGTATTTT.

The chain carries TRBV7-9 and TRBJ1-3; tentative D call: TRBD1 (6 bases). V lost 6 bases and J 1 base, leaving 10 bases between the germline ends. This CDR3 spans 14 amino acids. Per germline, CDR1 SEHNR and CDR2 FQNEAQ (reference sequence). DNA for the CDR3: TGTGCCAGCAGACGGACAGCATCTGGAAACACCATATATTTT. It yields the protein CASRRTASGNTIYF.

The CDR3 nucleotides are TGTGCCAGCAGTGGAGGGAAATCGAGCTCTGGAAACACCATATATTTT. It yields the protein CASSGGKSSSGNTIYF. The chain couples TRBV6-1 to TRBJ1-3; no reliable D call. The length of the CDR3 is 16 residues. Germline-derived CDR1 and CDR2 are MNHNS and SASEGT. The V end lost 4 bases, the J end lost 0 bases, and 13 bases lay between the germline ends.

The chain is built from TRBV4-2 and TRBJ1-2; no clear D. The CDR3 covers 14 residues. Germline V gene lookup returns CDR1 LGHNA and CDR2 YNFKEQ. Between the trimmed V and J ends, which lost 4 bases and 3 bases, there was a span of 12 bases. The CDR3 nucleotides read TGTGCCAGCAGCCTAAGCCAGGAAGACTATGGCTACACCTTC. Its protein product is CASSLSQEDYGYTF.

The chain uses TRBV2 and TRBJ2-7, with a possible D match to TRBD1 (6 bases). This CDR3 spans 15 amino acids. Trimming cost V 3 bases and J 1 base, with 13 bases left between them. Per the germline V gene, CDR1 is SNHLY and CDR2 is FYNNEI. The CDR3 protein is CASSDRYRASYEQYV. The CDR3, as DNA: TGTGCCAGCAGTGATAGGTACAGGGCTTCCTACGAGCAGTACGTC.

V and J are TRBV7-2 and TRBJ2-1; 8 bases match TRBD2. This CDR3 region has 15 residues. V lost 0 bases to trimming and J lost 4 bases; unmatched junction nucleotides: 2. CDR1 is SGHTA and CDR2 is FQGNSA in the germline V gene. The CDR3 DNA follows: TGTGCCAGCAGCTTAGCTAGCGGGGTTTACAATGAGCAGTTCTTC. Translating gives CASSLASGVYNEQFF.

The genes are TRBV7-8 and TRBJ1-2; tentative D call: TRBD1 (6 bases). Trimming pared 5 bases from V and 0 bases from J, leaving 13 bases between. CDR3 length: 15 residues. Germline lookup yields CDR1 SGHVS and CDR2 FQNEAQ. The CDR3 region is CASSPGQNPNYGYTF. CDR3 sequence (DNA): TGTGCCAGCAGCCCCGGACAGAACCCTAACTATGGCTACACCTTC.

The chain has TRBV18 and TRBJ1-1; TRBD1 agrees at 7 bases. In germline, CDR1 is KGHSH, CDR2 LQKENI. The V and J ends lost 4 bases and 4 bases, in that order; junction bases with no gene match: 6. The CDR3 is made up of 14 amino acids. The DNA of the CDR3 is TGTGCCAGCTCACTACAGACAGGGCCCACTGAAGCTTTCTTT. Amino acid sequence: CASSLQTGPTEAFF.

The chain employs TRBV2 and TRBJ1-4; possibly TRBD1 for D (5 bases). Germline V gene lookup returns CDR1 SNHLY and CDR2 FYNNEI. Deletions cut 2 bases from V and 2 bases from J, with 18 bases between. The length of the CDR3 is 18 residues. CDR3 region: CASSERRQGLTTNEKLFF. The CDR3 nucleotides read TGTGCCAGCAGTGAACGGCGTCAGGGACTAACTACTAATGAAAAACTGTTTTTT. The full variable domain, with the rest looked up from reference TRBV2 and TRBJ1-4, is EPEVTQTPSHQVTQMGQEVILRCVPISNHLYFYWYRQILGQKVEFLVSFYNNEISEKSEIFDDQFSVERPDGSNFTLKIRSTKLEDSAMYFCASSERRQGLTTNEKLFFGSGTQLSVL.

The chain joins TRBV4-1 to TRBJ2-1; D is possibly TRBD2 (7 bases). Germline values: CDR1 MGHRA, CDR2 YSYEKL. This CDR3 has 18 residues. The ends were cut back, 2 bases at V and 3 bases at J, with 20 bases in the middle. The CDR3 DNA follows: TGCGCCAGCAGCCAACCCGATAGGGGGGGCCGGATCTACAATGAGCAGTTCTTC. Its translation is CASSQPDRGGRIYNEQFF.

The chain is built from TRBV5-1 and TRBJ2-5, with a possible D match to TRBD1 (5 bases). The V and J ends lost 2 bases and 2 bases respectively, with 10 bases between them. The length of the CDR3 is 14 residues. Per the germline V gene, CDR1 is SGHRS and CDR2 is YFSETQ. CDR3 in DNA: TGCGCCAGCAGCTTATACAGGAGTCAAGAGACCCAGTACTTC. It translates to CASSLYRSQETQYF.

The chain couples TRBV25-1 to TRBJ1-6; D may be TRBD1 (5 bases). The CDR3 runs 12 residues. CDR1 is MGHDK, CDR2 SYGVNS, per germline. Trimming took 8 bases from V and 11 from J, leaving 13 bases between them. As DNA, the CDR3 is TGTGCCAGCGGGGGGGAGTTTACACCCCTCCACTTT. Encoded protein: CASGGEFTPLHF.

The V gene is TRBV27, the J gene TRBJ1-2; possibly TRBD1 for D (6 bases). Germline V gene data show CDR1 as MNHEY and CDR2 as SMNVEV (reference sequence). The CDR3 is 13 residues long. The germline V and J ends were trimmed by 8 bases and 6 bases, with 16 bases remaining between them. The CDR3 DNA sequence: TGTGCCAGCTCTCGGGGGGCTTGGGATGGCTACACCTTC. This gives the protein CASSRGAWDGYTF.

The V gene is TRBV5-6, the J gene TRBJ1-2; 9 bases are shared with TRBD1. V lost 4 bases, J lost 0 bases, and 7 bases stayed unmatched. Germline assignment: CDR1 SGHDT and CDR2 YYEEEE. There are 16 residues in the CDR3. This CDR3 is CASSRRDRETNYGYTF. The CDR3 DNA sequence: TGTGCCAGCAGCAGACGGGACAGGGAGACTAACTATGGCTACACCTTC.

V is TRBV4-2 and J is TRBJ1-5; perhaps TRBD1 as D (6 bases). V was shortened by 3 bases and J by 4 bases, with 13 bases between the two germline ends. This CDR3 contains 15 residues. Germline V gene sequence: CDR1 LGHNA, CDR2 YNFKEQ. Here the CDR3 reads CASSHERGGNQPQHF. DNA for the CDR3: TGTGCCAGCAGCCATGAAAGAGGGGGAAATCAGCCCCAGCATTTT.

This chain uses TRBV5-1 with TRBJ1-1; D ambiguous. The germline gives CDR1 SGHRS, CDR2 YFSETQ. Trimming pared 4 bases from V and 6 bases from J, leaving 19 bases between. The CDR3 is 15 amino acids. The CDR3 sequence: CASSTSGLAGAEAFF. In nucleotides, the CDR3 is TGCGCCAGCAGCACCAGCGGACTGGCAGGCGCTGAAGCTTTCTTT. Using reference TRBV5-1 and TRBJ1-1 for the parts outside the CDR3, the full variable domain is KAGVTQTPRYLIKTRGQQVTLSCSPISGHRSVSWYQQTPGQGLQFLFEYFSETQRNKGNFPGRFSGRQFSNSRSEMNVSTLELGDSALYLCASSTSGLAGAEAFFGQGTRLTVV.

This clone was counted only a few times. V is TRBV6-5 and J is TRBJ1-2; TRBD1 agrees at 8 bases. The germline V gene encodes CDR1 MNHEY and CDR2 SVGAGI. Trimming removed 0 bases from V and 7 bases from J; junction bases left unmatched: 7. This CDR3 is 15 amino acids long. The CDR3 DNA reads TGTGCCAGCAGTTACTCTCCCGACAGGGGCAGTGGCTACACCTTC. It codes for CASSYSPDRGSGYTF.

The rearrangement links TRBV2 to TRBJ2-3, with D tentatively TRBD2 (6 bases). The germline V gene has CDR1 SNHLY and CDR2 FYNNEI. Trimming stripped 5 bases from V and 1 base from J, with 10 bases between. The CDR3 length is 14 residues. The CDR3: CASSTGVGTDTQYF. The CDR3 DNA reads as TGTGCCAGCAGTACGGGGGTAGGCACAGATACGCAGTATTTT.

DNA of the CDR3: TGTGCCAGCAGCTTAGGACAGTTCTACGAGCAGTACGTC. Its translation is CASSLGQFYEQYV. V usage is TRBV7-9 and J usage is TRBJ2-7, with D maybe TRBD1 (5 bases). Germline V gives CDR1 SEHNR, CDR2 FQNEAQ (reference sequence). V lost 1 base and J 3 bases, leaving 7 bases between the germline ends. The length of the CDR3 is 13 residues.

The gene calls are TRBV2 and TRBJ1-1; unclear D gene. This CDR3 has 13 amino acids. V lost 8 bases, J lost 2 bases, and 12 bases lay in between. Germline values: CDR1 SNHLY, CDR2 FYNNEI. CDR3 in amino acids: CASRRSANTEAFF. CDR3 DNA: TGTGCCAGCCGCAGGTCAGCTAACACTGAAGCTTTCTTT.

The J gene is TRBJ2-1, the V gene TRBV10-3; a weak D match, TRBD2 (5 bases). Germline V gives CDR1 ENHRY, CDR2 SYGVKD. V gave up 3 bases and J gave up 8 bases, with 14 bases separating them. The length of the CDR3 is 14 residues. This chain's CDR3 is CAISEQLVADEQFF. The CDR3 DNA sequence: TGTGCCATCAGTGAACAACTAGTTGCTGATGAGCAGTTCTTC.

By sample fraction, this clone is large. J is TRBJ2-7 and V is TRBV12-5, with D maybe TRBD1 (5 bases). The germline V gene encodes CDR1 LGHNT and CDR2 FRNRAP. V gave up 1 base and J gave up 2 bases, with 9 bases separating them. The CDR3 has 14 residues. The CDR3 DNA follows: TGTGCTAGTGGTTTGGGCGGCAGGGCCTACGAGCAGTACGTC. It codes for CASGLGGRAYEQYV.

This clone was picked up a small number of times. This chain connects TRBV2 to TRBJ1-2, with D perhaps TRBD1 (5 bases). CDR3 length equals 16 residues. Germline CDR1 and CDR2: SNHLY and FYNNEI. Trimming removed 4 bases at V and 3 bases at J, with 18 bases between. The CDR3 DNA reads TGTGCCAGCAGTGTGAGGGAGGGGCAGGAAGACTATGGCTACACCTTC. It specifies CASSVREGQEDYGYTF.

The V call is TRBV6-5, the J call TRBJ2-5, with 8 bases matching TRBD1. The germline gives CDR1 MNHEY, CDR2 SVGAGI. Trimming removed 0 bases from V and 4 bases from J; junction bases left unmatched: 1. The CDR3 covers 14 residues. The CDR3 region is CASSYSQGAETQYF. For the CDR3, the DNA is TGTGCCAGCAGTTACTCTCAGGGGGCAGAGACCCAGTACTTC.

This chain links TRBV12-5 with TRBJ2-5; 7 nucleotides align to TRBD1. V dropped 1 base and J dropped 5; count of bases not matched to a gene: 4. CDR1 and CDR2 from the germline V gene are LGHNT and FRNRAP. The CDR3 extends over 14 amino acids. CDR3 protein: CASGLGDRGETQYF. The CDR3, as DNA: TGTGCTAGTGGTTTGGGGGACAGAGGGGAGACCCAGTACTTC. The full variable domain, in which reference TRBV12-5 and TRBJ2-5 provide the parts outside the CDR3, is DARVTQTPRHKVTEMGQEVTMRCQPILGHNTVFWYRQTMMQGLELLAYFRNRAPLDDSGMPKDRFSAEMPDATLATLKIQPSEPRDSAVYFCASGLGDRGETQYFGPGTRLLVL.

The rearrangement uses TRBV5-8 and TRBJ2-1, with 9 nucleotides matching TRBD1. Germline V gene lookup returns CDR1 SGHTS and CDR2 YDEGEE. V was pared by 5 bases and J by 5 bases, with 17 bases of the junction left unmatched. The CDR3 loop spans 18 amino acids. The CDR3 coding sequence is TGTGCCAGCAGGACGGACAGGGGCTTGGCCCGCCTGAACAATGAGCAGTTCTTC. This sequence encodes CASRTDRGLARLNNEQFF.

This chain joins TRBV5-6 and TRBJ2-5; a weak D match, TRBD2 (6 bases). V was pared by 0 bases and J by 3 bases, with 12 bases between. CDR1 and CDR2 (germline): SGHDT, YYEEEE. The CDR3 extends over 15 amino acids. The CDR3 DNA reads TGTGCCAGCAGCTTGGCCGGGGGAGGAGAAGAGACCCAGTACTTC. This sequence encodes CASSLAGGGEETQYF.

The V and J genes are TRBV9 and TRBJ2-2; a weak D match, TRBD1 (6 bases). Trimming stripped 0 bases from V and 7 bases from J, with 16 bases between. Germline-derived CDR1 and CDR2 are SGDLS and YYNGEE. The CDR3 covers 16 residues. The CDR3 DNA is TGTGCCAGCAGCGTAGCCGGGACATCACAGAGCGGGGAGCTGTTTTTT. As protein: CASSVAGTSQSGELFF.